Included here is one T cell receptor beta chain sequence, with context. This entry belongs to a study of blood T cells in healthy people across ages. The second PCR ran 7 to 11 cycles with a sample-barcoded 5' primer and J-beta primers. TCRdb redid the calling of the 5' RACE reads with MiXCR, one entry per CDR3 protein. The sample lists approximately 900,000 distinct CDR3 sequences, about 48% seen once, with around an eighth in the top ten. The CDR3 runs 18 residues. V shed 5 bases and J shed 0 bases, with 22 bases lying between them. Per the germline V gene, CDR1 is SGHTA and CDR2 is FQGNSA. Sequenced material: blood. This chain connects TRBV7-2 to TRBJ1-1, with D perhaps matching TRBD1 (5 bases). The source of this sequence is a man aged 30 to 39 in good health. CDR3 DNA sequence: TGTGCCAGCAGCCCCCGGGCCGGGACGGGGCTTTTGAACACTGAAGCTTTCTTT. Its translation is CASSPRAGTGLLNTEAFF.